This T cell receptor (beta chain) comes out of a study of long-term antiretroviral therapy in people with HIV. Running of the v3.0 immunoSEQ assay took place at survey level. Data came from immunoSEQ multiplex PCR; TCRdb stores just in-frame clones and leaves some out. The repertoire includes about 29,000 clones, approximately 78% of them detected once, and almost 9.5% sits in the top ten. In germline, CDR1 is LNHDA, CDR2 SQIVND (reference sequence). Deletions cut 9 bases from V and 0 bases from J, with 11 bases between. The CDR3 runs to 13 residues. This chain links TRBV19 with TRBJ1-2, with D possibly TRBD1 on 5 matching bases. The receptor comes from a man between 18 and 29 years old with HIV. Sample: unsorted PBMCs, taken 1.5 years before starting antiretroviral therapy. In nucleotides, the CDR3 is TGTGCCAGCGGTGGGGGAGCTAACTATGGCTACACCTTC. Its translation is CASGGGANYGYTF.